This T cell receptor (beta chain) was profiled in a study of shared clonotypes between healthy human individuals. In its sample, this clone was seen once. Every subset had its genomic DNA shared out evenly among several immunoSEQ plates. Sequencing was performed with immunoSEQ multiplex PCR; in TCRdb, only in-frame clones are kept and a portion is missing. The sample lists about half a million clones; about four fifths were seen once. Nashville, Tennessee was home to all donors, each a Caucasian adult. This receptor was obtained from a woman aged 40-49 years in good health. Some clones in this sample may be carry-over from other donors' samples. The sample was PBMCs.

The CDR3 spells CASMGETQYF. DNA for the CDR3: TGTGCCAGCATGGGGGAGACCCAGTACTTC. The V and J genes are TRBV2 and TRBJ2-5; D is unclear. Germline CDR1 reads SNHLY; CDR2 reads FYNNEI. The CDR3 loop spans 10 amino acids. Trimming removed 7 bases at V and 5 bases at J, with 5 bases between.